This TCR beta chain was recorded in a study of CXCR3 chemokines and chemotherapy response in bladder cancer (dated by TCRdb to 2021 to 2024). Background for the entire study: Whether chemotherapy response in human bladder cancer was predicted by intratumoral CXCR3 chemokine system activity was examined in the study.

Per the germline V gene (reference sequence), MNHEY is the CDR1 and SMNVEV is the CDR2. V gives up 6 bases and J gives up 5 bases, and the segment between their germline ends measures 17 bases. The CDR3 runs 14 residues from the cysteine to the phenylalanine. The CDR3 DNA has 42 bases and is translated from base 1. The library was prepared using PCR. Sequencing was carried out with an Illumina HiSeq 2500. Starting from the raw public reads, TCRdb applied fastp trimming at Q25, assembled clones with MiXCR and retained in-frame beta chains. Entries that share a CDR3 protein sequence are merged under the most common genes and DNA. This sample comprises around 5,000 distinct CDR3 sequences, about an eighth of them detected only once. The ten largest make up approximately 10% of the sample. In its sample, this clonotype comes out as medium-sized (0.01 to 0.1%). No cognate antigen has been identified for it. No much larger clonotype is one base removed from it; base qualities were not supplied.

This clonotype was obtained from a human donor with bladder cancer that responded to neoadjuvant chemotherapy. The V and J segments used are TRBV27 and TRBJ2-7, with no D gene named confidently. The specimen was obtained from a patient whose treatment included neoadjuvant chemotherapy. The CDR3 reads as follows: CASRTLGLGNEQYF. DNA sequence: TGTGCCAGCAGGACCCTGGGTTTGGGGAACGAGCAGTACTTC.